A selection of T cell receptor beta chains follows, all from one sample in a study of a mutant IDH1 vaccine in newly diagnosed glioma. These receptors' targets are unknown. Assay used: immunoSEQ multiplex PCR; TCRdb lists only in-frame clones, some missing. Found here are around 23,000 clones, about four fifths of them singletons; the top ten hold approximately 2.8%. The specimen comprised PBMCs, sampled from a glioma patient whose treatment included an IDH1 peptide vaccine. All receptors derive from a man aged 35 to 55 with glioma. CDR3s include the opening cysteine and the closing phenylalanine or tryptophan. Fields, in order: J gene, D gene, V gene, clone size, CDR3 DNA, CDR3 protein. D genes are given only for firm matches. Expanded clones are given a class, and other clones once, few, many or no size at all.

J gene: TRBJ2-7
D gene: TRBD1
V gene: TRBV9
clone size: -
CDR3 DNA: TGTGCCAGCAGCGTAGTACCAGGGGGCTGGTACGAGCAGTACTTC
CDR3 protein: CASSVVPGGWYEQYF

J gene: TRBJ1-5
D gene: -
V gene: TRBV27
clone size: -
CDR3 DNA: TGTGCCAGCAGTTCCTCGAGGTACCAGCCCCAGCATTTT
CDR3 protein: CASSSSRYQPQHF

J gene: TRBJ2-7
D gene: -
V gene: TRBV19
clone size: once
CDR3 DNA: TGTGCCAGTAGTCGGTGGGGGGAGCAAGACGAGCAGTACTTC
CDR3 protein: CASSRWGEQDEQYF

J gene: TRBJ2-5
D gene: -
V gene: TRBV2
clone size: -
CDR3 DNA: TGTGCCAGCAGCCGGGACACAGAGACCCAGTACTTC
CDR3 protein: CASSRDTETQYF

J gene: TRBJ1-5
D gene: -
V gene: TRBV7-2
clone size: -
CDR3 DNA: TGTGCCAGCAGCTTAAGTAGTGGACGGTACAATCAGCCCCAGCATTTT
CDR3 protein: CASSLSSGRYNQPQHF

J gene: TRBJ2-5
D gene: TRBD2
V gene: TRBV25-1
clone size: -
CDR3 DNA: TGTGCCAGCAGTAGGAAGCGGGGGATCCAAGAGACCCAGTACTTC
CDR3 protein: CASSRKRGIQETQYF

J gene: TRBJ2-5
D gene: TRBD1
V gene: TRBV5-1
clone size: -
CDR3 DNA: TGCGCCAGCAGCAGGACAGGGAGAGAGACCCAGTACTTC
CDR3 protein: CASSRTGRETQYF

J gene: TRBJ2-1
D gene: -
V gene: TRBV5-1
clone size: -
CDR3 DNA: TGCGCCAGCAGGGGGAGTAATGAGCAGTTCTTC
CDR3 protein: CASRGSNEQFF

J gene: TRBJ2-5
D gene: TRBD2
V gene: TRBV6-6
clone size: once
CDR3 DNA: TGTGCCAGCAGTTACCCTAAGCGGGAGAAAGAGACCCAGTACTTC
CDR3 protein: CASSYPKREKETQYF

J gene: TRBJ2-2
D gene: TRBD1
V gene: TRBV4-1
clone size: -
CDR3 DNA: TGCGCCAGCAGCCGCAGACAGGGGGCGGTCCCCGGGGAGCTGTTTTTT
CDR3 protein: CASSRRQGAVPGELFF

J gene: TRBJ2-7
D gene: -
V gene: TRBV19
clone size: -
CDR3 DNA: TGTGCCAGTAGGTTGGAGGGCTCCTACGAGCAGTACTTC
CDR3 protein: CASRLEGSYEQYF

J gene: TRBJ1-4
D gene: -
V gene: TRBV19
clone size: -
CDR3 DNA: TGTGCCAGTAGTCCTCGGAGGGAAAAACTGTTTTTT
CDR3 protein: CASSPRREKLFF

J gene: TRBJ2-7
D gene: -
V gene: TRBV29-1
clone size: -
CDR3 DNA: TGCAGCGTACAAACGACCTACGAGCAGTACTTC
CDR3 protein: CSVQTTYEQYF

J gene: TRBJ2-1
D gene: TRBD2
V gene: TRBV6-1
clone size: once
CDR3 DNA: TGTGCCAGCAGTGGAGGACTAGCGGGAGGTAATGAGCAGTTCTTC
CDR3 protein: CASSGGLAGGNEQFF

J gene: TRBJ1-2
D gene: -
V gene: TRBV6-6
clone size: -
CDR3 DNA: TGTGCCAGCAGTCCCAACTATGGCTACACCTTC
CDR3 protein: CASSPNYGYTF

J gene: TRBJ1-4
D gene: -
V gene: TRBV6-1
clone size: -
CDR3 DNA: TGTGCCAGCAGTGAAGCCGGCCGGAAGATTAATGAAAAACTGTTTTTT
CDR3 protein: CASSEAGRKINEKLFF

J gene: TRBJ1-2
D gene: TRBD1
V gene: TRBV19
clone size: -
CDR3 DNA: TGTGCCAGTAGTATTACAGGGGGCCGTGGCTACACCTTC
CDR3 protein: CASSITGGRGYTF

J gene: TRBJ2-1
D gene: TRBD1
V gene: TRBV9
clone size: -
CDR3 DNA: TGTGCCAGCAGCGAGGGGGGACAGGGTAGAACGGAGCAGTTCTTC
CDR3 protein: CASSEGGQGRTEQFF

J gene: TRBJ2-2
D gene: -
V gene: TRBV6-5
clone size: -
CDR3 DNA: TGTGCCAGCAGAAACGACCGGGCCAGGGAGCTGTTTTTT
CDR3 protein: CASRNDRARELFF

J gene: TRBJ1-2
D gene: TRBD1
V gene: TRBV5-6
clone size: -
CDR3 DNA: TGTGCCAGCAGCAGGAAACCCGGGACAGCTTATGGCTACACCTTC
CDR3 protein: CASSRKPGTAYGYTF

J gene: TRBJ1-1
D gene: -
V gene: TRBV23-1
clone size: -
CDR3 DNA: TGCGCCAGCAGTCCTAGGGTCAGGGTGGCTTGGGACACTGAAGCTTTCTTT
CDR3 protein: CASSPRVRVAWDTEAFF

J gene: TRBJ1-4
D gene: -
V gene: TRBV9
clone size: -
CDR3 DNA: TGTGCCAGCAGCGCCCGCCACTCCGAGGGAAAACTGTTTTTT
CDR3 protein: CASSARHSEGKLFF

J gene: TRBJ2-1
D gene: -
V gene: TRBV6-5
clone size: once
CDR3 DNA: TGTGCCAGCAGTTATAGAAACCGGGGACGTGAGCAGTTCTTC
CDR3 protein: CASSYRNRGREQFF

J gene: TRBJ2-7
D gene: -
V gene: TRBV6-5
clone size: -
CDR3 DNA: TGTGCCAGCAGTTACTCTTCCTCCATCGGGCAGTACTTC
CDR3 protein: CASSYSSSIGQYF

J gene: TRBJ1-5
D gene: -
V gene: TRBV4-1
clone size: -
CDR3 DNA: TGCGCCAGCAGCCAAGACGGCACAGCTAATCAGCCCCAGCATTTT
CDR3 protein: CASSQDGTANQPQHF

J gene: TRBJ2-7
D gene: -
V gene: TRBV5-1
clone size: -
CDR3 DNA: TGCGCCAGCAGCTTGTTCGGGAGAGGGGCTTACGAGCAGTACTTC
CDR3 protein: CASSLFGRGAYEQYF

J gene: TRBJ2-5
D gene: -
V gene: TRBV6-1
clone size: -
CDR3 DNA: TGTGCCAGCACCGTGAACGACCAAGAGACCCAGTACTTC
CDR3 protein: CASTVNDQETQYF

J gene: TRBJ1-1
D gene: -
V gene: TRBV7-9
clone size: -
CDR3 DNA: TGTGCCAGCAGCTTATCAGCCATCTCCAATGCTTTCTTT
CDR3 protein: CASSLSAISNAFF

J gene: TRBJ2-7
D gene: -
V gene: TRBV28
clone size: -
CDR3 DNA: TGTGCCACCTCTTCAGTGGGTTACGAGCAGTACTTC
CDR3 protein: CATSSVGYEQYF

J gene: TRBJ2-2
D gene: -
V gene: TRBV9
clone size: -
CDR3 DNA: TGTGCCAGCAGCGTAGTCGAGCGGGCTCCCACCGGGGAGCTGTTTTTT
CDR3 protein: CASSVVERAPTGELFF

J gene: TRBJ2-7
D gene: TRBD1
V gene: TRBV5-1
clone size: -
CDR3 DNA: TGCGCCAGCAGCTTACGGACAGGGGGCTACGAGCAGTACTTC
CDR3 protein: CASSLRTGGYEQYF

J gene: TRBJ2-2
D gene: -
V gene: TRBV5-6
clone size: -
CDR3 DNA: TGTGCCAGCAGCTGGGACGGCACCACCGGGGAGCTGTTTTTT
CDR3 protein: CASSWDGTTGELFF

J gene: TRBJ1-2
D gene: TRBD1
V gene: TRBV27
clone size: -
CDR3 DNA: TGTGCCAGCAGTTCCCACCTCCTACCGGGACAGGGAGGGATAAGCTATGGCTACACCTTC
CDR3 protein: CASSSHLLPGQGGISYGYTF

J gene: TRBJ2-3
D gene: -
V gene: TRBV27
clone size: -
CDR3 DNA: TGTGCCAGCAGTTTTCGGGGATCCACAGATACGCAGTATTTT
CDR3 protein: CASSFRGSTDTQYF

J gene: TRBJ1-1
D gene: -
V gene: TRBV7-2
clone size: -
CDR3 DNA: TGTGCCAGCAGCTTAGACAGCGGCCTCAAAGGCACTGAAGCTTTCTTT
CDR3 protein: CASSLDSGLKGTEAFF

J gene: TRBJ1-1
D gene: -
V gene: TRBV28
clone size: once
CDR3 DNA: TGTGCCAGCAGTTTTACTAATGAAGCTTTCTTT
CDR3 protein: CASSFTNEAFF

J gene: TRBJ2-1
D gene: TRBD2
V gene: TRBV19
clone size: -
CDR3 DNA: TGTGCCAGTAGATCGCTAGCGGCCACCACTGGGGAGCAGTTCTTC
CDR3 protein: CASRSLAATTGEQFF

J gene: TRBJ1-3
D gene: -
V gene: TRBV27
clone size: -
CDR3 DNA: TGTGCCAGCAGTTTATATGGGGCGCCTGGAAACACCATATATTTT
CDR3 protein: CASSLYGAPGNTIYF

J gene: TRBJ2-6
D gene: -
V gene: TRBV4-3
clone size: once
CDR3 DNA: TGCGCCAGCAGCCAAGGAAGGGCCGGGGCCAACGTCCTGACTTTC
CDR3 protein: CASSQGRAGANVLTF

J gene: TRBJ2-1
D gene: TRBD1
V gene: TRBV6-4
clone size: -
CDR3 DNA: TGTGCCAGCAGTGACGGGACAGGGGGCAATGAGCAGTTCTTC
CDR3 protein: CASSDGTGGNEQFF